Sequencing of this T cell receptor beta chain was carried out in a study of tumor-infiltrating lymphocytes in primary liver carcinoma. Study details: These patients were men and women whose ages were 30 to 69 years.

This CDR3 has 14 amino acids. The germline V and J ends were trimmed by 3 bases and 4 bases, with 13 bases remaining between them. Germline V lookup: CDR1 SGHKS, CDR2 YYEKEE (reference sequence). A constant-region primer served to make TCR beta cDNA from roughly 460 ng total RNA. Employing slightly modified ARM-PCR, three nested multiplex PCR rounds were run, and these gave rise to the TCR beta libraries. Rounds one and two of PCR, each of 10 cycles, were primed with TRBV1-TRBV30 forward primers and a C-beta reverse primer. MiXCR was run by TCRdb on the multiplex PCR reads, yielding one entry per CDR3 protein. The sample lists roughly 55,000 distinct CDR3 sequences, about two thirds occurring once. Co-extraction of RNA and DNA was performed on about 19-32 mg of unsorted bulk tissue. This clonotype has a count of ten or more.

Sequencing input: liver tumor tissue from sampling region 2. The subset was: tumor region T2, inferior pole. The genes are TRBV5-5 and TRBJ2-5, with D tentatively TRBD2 (6 bases). The source is a man in his forties or fifties with primary liver carcinoma and hepatitis B virus infection. CDR3 sequence reads: CASSSKTRGETQYF. CDR3 DNA: TGTGCCAGCAGCTCGAAGACTAGGGGAGAGACCCAGTACTTC.